The rows below give T cell receptor beta chains drawn from one sample of a study of molecular identifiers for immune sequencing clone quantification. TCRdb passed the PCR reads through MiXCR, listing each CDR3 protein once. Of about 500,000 distinct CDR3 sequences in the sample, around 21% are singletons; the top ten hold 0.84%. Source material: naive CD8+ T cells from blood, with Jurkat cell RNA spiked in. These receptors were obtained from a human donor in good health. Some libraries in this study had Jurkat cell RNA spiked in. Both conserved end residues are part of each CDR3. The D gene is left open where the match is weak. Clone size, where shown, is once, few, many, or a class for clones that have expanded.

V	size	D	J	CDR3	DNA
TRBV27	few	.	TRBJ1-1	CASSLVGALHYTEAFF	TGTGCCAGCAGTTTAGTCGGGGCCCTCCACTACACTGAAGCTTTCTTT
TRBV19	.	.	TRBJ2-3	CASRRRGRGPYQFF	TGTGCCAGTAGGCGACGCGGCCGGGGCCCATATCAATTTTTT
TRBV5-8	few	TRBD1	TRBJ2-5	CASRTGGVEETQYF	TGTGCCAGCCGGACAGGGGGGGTAGAAGAGACCCAGTACTTC
TRBV7-3	.	TRBD2	TRBJ2-1	CASSPIAGGPLGEQFF	TGTGCCAGCAGCCCAATAGCGGGAGGGCCTTTAGGTGAGCAGTTCTTC
TRBV6-2/TRBV6-3	many	.	TRBJ1-1	CASSGRGSTEAFF	TGTGCCAGCAGTGGACGGGGATCCACTGAAGCTTTCTTT
TRBV18	few	.	TRBJ2-5	CASYGAGETQYF	TGTGCCAGCTACGGGGCTGGCGAGACCCAGTACTTC
TRBV30	many	.	TRBJ2-5	CAWSKPYQETQYF	TGTGCCTGGAGTAAACCGTACCAAGAGACCCAGTACTTC
TRBV6-2/TRBV6-3	.	.	TRBJ1-5	CASSYGRGDQPQHF	TGTGCCAGCAGTTACGGCAGGGGCGATCAGCCCCAGCATTTT
TRBV10-2	.	.	TRBJ2-2	CASSESRGSFYTGELFF	TGCGCCAGCAGTGAGAGTCGTGGCAGCTTTTACACCGGGGAGCTGTTTTTT
TRBV11-2	many	TRBD1	TRBJ1-4	CASSLEGTATNEKLFF	TGTGCCAGCAGCTTAGAGGGGACAGCAACTAATGAAAAACTGTTTTTT
TRBV14	many	.	TRBJ2-7	CASSYSSEQYF	TGTGCCAGCAGCTACTCCTCCGAGCAGTACTTC
TRBV7-3	many	TRBD2	TRBJ2-1	CASSLKPTSGTNNEQFF	TGTGCCAGCAGCTTAAAGCCCACTAGCGGGACTAACAATGAGCAGTTCTTC
TRBV14	many	.	TRBJ2-7	CASSPPGYGDEQYF	TGTGCCAGCAGCCCGCCCGGTTATGGGGACGAGCAGTACTTC
TRBV4-3	.	TRBD2	TRBJ2-3	CASSQDRTSGGAVGDTRYF	TGCGCCAGCAGCCAGGATCGGACTAGCGGGGGGGCAGTAGGTGATACGCGGTATTTT
TRBV27	many	TRBD1	TRBJ1-2	CASSLGQGYGYTF	TGTGCCAGCAGTCTGGGACAGGGCTATGGCTACACCTTC
TRBV4-1	few	.	TRBJ2-2	CASRLKDRATGELFF	TGCGCCAGCAGACTTAAGGACAGAGCAACCGGGGAGCTGTTTTTT
TRBV7-9	many	.	TRBJ2-7	CASSPGPRANYEQYF	TGTGCCAGCAGCCCCGGGCCCAGGGCGAACTACGAGCAGTACTTC
TRBV21-1	.	.	TRBJ1-5	CASSKVRQPNQPQHF	TGTGCCAGCAGCAAAGTCCGACAGCCAAATCAGCCCCAGCATTTT
TRBV9	.	TRBD2	TRBJ2-7	CASSVSGGASYEQYF	TGTGCCAGCAGCGTAAGCGGGGGGGCCAGCTACGAGCAGTACTTC
TRBV5-1	.	.	TRBJ1-4	CASSLEGGPEKLFF	TGCGCCAGCAGCTTGGAAGGAGGGCCTGAAAAACTGTTTTTT
TRBV30	many	.	TRBJ2-3	CAWSQGREFTDTQYF	TGTGCCTGGAGCCAGGGGCGGGAGTTCACAGATACGCAGTATTTT
TRBV4-3	.	.	TRBJ1-1	CASSQDSDSFTEAFF	TGCGCCAGCAGCCAAGATTCGGACAGTTTCACTGAAGCTTTCTTT
TRBV20-1	many	.	TRBJ2-2	CSKIQSRDTGELFF	TGCAGTAAAATCCAGAGCAGAGACACCGGGGAGCTGTTTTTT
TRBV19	.	TRBD1	TRBJ1-1	CASSIIDRGEEAFF	TGTGCCAGTAGTATTATAGACAGGGGGGAGGAAGCTTTCTTT
TRBV7-9	.	TRBD2	TRBJ2-7	CASSSRTSGRAYEQYF	TGTGCCAGCAGCTCCCGGACTAGCGGGAGGGCCTACGAGCAGTACTTC
TRBV5-3	.	TRBD1	TRBJ1-2	CAAGTGGSGYTF	TGTGCCGCCGGGACAGGGGGCTCTGGCTACACCTTC
TRBV13	.	.	TRBJ1-4	CASSPSLGESEKLFF	TGTGCCAGCAGTCCCTCACTTGGAGAATCGGAAAAACTGTTTTTT
TRBV7-9	.	.	TRBJ2-1	CASSLGTGTAYNEQFF	TGTGCCAGCAGCTTAGGGACCGGGACGGCCTACAATGAGCAGTTCTTC
TRBV7-9	few	TRBD1	TRBJ1-1	CARGGTLGTEAFF	TGTGCCAGAGGGGGCACCCTCGGCACTGAAGCTTTCTTT
TRBV7-8	.	.	TRBJ2-7	CASSLAGHQMRVEQYF	TGTGCCAGCAGCTTAGCCGGACACCAAATGAGAGTAGAGCAGTACTTC
TRBV2	many	.	TRBJ1-1	CASHGDSNTEAFF	TGTGCCAGCCATGGAGACTCGAACACTGAAGCTTTCTTT
TRBV15	.	.	TRBJ1-5	CATSRDRFGGLMAQHF	TGTGCCACCAGCAGAGATCGGTTCGGGGGTCTGATGGCCCAGCATTTT
TRBV20-1	many	.	TRBJ2-7	CSAREGRSYEQYF	TGCAGTGCTAGAGAGGGACGGTCTTACGAGCAGTACTTC
TRBV12-3/TRBV12-4	few	TRBD1	TRBJ2-7	CASSLVRQGLYEQYF	TGTGCCAGCAGTTTGGTCCGACAGGGCCTCTACGAGCAGTACTTC
TRBV27	.	.	TRBJ2-3	CASSLRPGRTDTQYF	TGTGCCAGCAGTTTACGGCCAGGCCGAACAGATACGCAGTATTTT
TRBV7-2	many	TRBD2	TRBJ2-3	CASSLLAGGHPDTQYF	TGTGCCAGCAGCTTGCTAGCGGGGGGCCATCCAGATACGCAGTATTTT
TRBV4-2	.	.	TRBJ2-7	CASSQGNGHEQYF	TGTGCCAGCAGCCAGGGGAACGGTCACGAGCAGTACTTC
TRBV11-2	.	.	TRBJ2-5	CASSFYRAKETQYF	TGTGCCAGCAGCTTTTACAGGGCGAAAGAGACCCAGTACTTC
TRBV4-3	many	TRBD1	TRBJ1-1	CASSQDYSGGRAAFF	TGCGCCAGCAGCCAGGACTACTCAGGGGGTAGGGCAGCTTTCTTT
TRBV5-6	few	TRBD1	TRBJ1-5	CASNSGGAGLNQPQHF	TGTGCCAGCAACTCAGGGGGCGCGGGCCTAAATCAGCCCCAGCATTTT
TRBV12-5	.	.	TRBJ1-6	CASGLAGRGVNSPLHF	TGTGCTAGTGGTTTGGCTGGCAGGGGAGTGAATTCACCCCTCCACTTT
TRBV19	few	.	TRBJ2-7	CASSILGTDYEQYF	TGTGCCAGTAGTATTCTGGGGACCGACTACGAGCAGTACTTC
TRBV7-6	many	.	TRBJ1-1	CASSPGLTEAFF	TGTGCCAGCAGCCCGGGTCTTACTGAAGCTTTCTTT
TRBV7-9	many	.	TRBJ1-4	CASSLSRGGEKLFF	TGTGCCAGCAGCTTATCCCGAGGGGGTGAAAAACTGTTTTTT
TRBV27	few	TRBD1	TRBJ1-4	CASRDRIATNEKLFF	TGTGCCAGCCGGGACAGGATTGCAACTAATGAAAAACTGTTTTTT
TRBV20-1	.	.	TRBJ2-7	CSARGGTGYSYEQYF	TGCAGTGCTAGGGGTGGAACAGGCTACTCCTACGAGCAGTACTTC
TRBV9	.	.	TRBJ2-6	CASSVETGGSPSGANVLTF	TGTGCCAGCAGCGTAGAGACGGGGGGCTCGCCCTCTGGGGCCAACGTCCTGACTTTC
TRBV27	.	.	TRBJ2-3	CASMEDPGTDTQYF	TGTGCCAGCATGGAAGACCCTGGCACAGATACGCAGTATTTT
TRBV5-1	many	.	TRBJ2-3	CASSFTTGSTDTQYF	TGCGCCAGCAGCTTTACAACCGGGAGCACAGATACGCAGTATTTT
TRBV12-3/TRBV12-4	few	.	TRBJ1-2	CASSFQGGGYGYTF	TGTGCCAGCAGTTTCCAGGGCGGGGGCTATGGCTACACCTTC
TRBV27	few	.	TRBJ1-5	CASALAISNQPQHF	TGTGCCAGCGCGTTAGCAATCAGCAATCAGCCCCAGCATTTT